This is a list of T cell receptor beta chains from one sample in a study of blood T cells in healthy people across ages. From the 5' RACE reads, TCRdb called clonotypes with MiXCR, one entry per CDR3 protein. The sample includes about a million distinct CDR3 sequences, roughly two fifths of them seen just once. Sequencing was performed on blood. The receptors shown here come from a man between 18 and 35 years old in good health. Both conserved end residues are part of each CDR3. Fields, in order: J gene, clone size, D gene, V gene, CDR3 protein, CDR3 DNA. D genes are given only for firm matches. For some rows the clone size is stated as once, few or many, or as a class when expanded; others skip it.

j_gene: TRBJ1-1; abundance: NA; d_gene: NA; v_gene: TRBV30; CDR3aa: CAWSLRTEAFF; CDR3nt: TGTGCCTGGAGCTTACGGACTGAAGCTTTCTTT
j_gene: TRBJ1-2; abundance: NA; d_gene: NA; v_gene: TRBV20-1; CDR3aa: CSARVRADGYTF; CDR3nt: TGCAGTGCTAGAGTTCGGGCCGATGGCTACACCTTC
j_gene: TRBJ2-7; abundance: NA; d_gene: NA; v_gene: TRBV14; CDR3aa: CASSQEPLNLYSYEQYF; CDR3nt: TGTGCCAGCAGCCAAGAGCCCCTCAACTTATACTCCTACGAGCAGTACTTC
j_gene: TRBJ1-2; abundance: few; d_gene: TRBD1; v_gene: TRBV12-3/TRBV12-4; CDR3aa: CASSPQAGQGILSNYGYTF; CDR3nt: TGTGCCAGCAGCCCCCAGGCGGGACAGGGGATCCTCTCTAACTATGGCTACACCTTC
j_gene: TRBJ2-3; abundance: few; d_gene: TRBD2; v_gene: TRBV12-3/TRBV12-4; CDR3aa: CASSLKRGGNEADTQYF; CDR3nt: TGTGCCAGCAGTTTGAAGCGGGGGGGGAACGAAGCGGATACGCAGTATTTT
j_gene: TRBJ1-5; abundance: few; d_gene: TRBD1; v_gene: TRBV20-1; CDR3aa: CSARDAGQGHNQPQHF; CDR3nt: TGCAGTGCTAGAGATGCGGGACAGGGCCACAATCAGCCCCAGCATTTT
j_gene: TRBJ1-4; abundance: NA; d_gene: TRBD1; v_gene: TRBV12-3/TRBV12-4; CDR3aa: CASSPTGPKEKLFF; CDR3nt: TGTGCCAGCAGCCCGACAGGGCCGAAGGAAAAACTGTTTTTT
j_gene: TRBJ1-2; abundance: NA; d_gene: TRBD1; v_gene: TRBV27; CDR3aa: CASSPGQGTNYGHTF; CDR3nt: TGTGCCAGCTCCCCGGGACAGGGGACGAACTATGGCCACACCTTC
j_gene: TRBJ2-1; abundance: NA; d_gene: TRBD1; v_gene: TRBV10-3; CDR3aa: CAINELGTGREQFF; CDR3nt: TGTGCCATCAATGAGCTCGGGACAGGTCGTGAGCAGTTCTTC
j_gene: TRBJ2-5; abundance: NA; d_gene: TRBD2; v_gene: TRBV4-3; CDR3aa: CASSQTSGGAVIETQYF; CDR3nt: TGCGCCAGCAGCCAAACCAGCGGGGGGGCCGTTATTGAGACCCAGTACTTC
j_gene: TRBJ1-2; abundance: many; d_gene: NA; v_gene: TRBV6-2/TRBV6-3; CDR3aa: CASSYGGYGYTF; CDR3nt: TGTGCCAGCAGTTACGGGGGCTATGGCTACACCTTC
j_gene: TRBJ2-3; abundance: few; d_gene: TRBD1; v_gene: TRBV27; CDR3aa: CATSPPRDSSTDTQYF; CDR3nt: TGTGCCACCTCTCCTCCCCGGGACAGTTCTACAGATACGCAGTATTTT
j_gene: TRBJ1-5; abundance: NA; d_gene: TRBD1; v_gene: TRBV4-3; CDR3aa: CASSLEVDRGRRPQHF; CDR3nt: TGCGCCAGCAGCCTCGAAGTGGACAGGGGGCGCCGGCCCCAGCATTTT
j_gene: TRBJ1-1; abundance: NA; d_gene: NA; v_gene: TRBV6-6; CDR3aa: CASSYSWVEAFF; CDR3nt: TGTGCCAGCAGTTACTCGTGGGTCGAAGCTTTCTTT
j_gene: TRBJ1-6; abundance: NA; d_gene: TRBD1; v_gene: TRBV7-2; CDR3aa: CASSLGTGRNSPLHF; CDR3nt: TGTGCCAGCAGCTTAGGGACAGGGCGGAATTCACCCCTCCACTTT
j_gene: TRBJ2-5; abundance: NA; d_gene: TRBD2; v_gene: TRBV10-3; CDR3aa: CAISGGGKLQETQYF; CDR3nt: TGTGCCATCAGTGGCGGGGGGAAACTGCAAGAGACCCAGTACTTC
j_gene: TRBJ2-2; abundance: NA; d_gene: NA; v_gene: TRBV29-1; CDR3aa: CSVERGKELFF; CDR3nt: TGCAGCGTTGAAAGGGGCAAGGAGCTGTTTTTT
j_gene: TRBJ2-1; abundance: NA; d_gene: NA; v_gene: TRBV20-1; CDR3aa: CSARGRSRDEQFF; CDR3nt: TGCAGTGCTAGGGGCCGTTCTCGGGATGAGCAGTTCTTC
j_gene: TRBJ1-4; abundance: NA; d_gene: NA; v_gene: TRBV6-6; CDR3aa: CASSYAGNEKLFF; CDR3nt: TGTGCCAGCAGTTACGCGGGAAATGAAAAACTGTTTTTT
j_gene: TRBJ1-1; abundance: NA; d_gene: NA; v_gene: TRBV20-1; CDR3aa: CSATSRRLNTEVFF; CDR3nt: TGCAGTGCTACTTCGCGTAGGTTGAACACTGAAGTTTTCTTT
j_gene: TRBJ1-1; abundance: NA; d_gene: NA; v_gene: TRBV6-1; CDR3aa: CASSEALLAEAFF; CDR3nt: TGTGCCAGCAGTGAAGCGCTTCTGGCTGAAGCTTTCTTT
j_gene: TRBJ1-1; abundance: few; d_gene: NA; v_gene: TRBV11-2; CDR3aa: CASSAIQGRNTEAFF; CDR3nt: TGTGCCAGCAGCGCCATACAGGGACGAAACACTGAAGCTTTCTTT
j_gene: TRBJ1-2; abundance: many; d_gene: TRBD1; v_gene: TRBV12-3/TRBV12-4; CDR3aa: CASSLRTGGMNGYTF; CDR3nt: TGTGCCAGCAGTTTGAGGACAGGGGGCATGAATGGCTACACCTTC
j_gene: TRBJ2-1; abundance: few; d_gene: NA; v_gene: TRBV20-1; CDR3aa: CSARVVRGSSYNEQFF; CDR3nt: TGCAGTGCTAGAGTCGTGAGGGGCAGCTCCTACAATGAGCAGTTCTTC
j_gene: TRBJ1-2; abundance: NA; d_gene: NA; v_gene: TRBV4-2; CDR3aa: CASSQVRGWYGYTF; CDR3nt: TGTGCCAGCAGCCAAGTCAGGGGTTGGTATGGCTACACCTTC
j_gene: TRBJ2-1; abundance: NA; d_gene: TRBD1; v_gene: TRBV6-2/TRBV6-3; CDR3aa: CAGSDPTGVNEQFF; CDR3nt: TGTGCCGGCAGTGATCCTACAGGGGTCAATGAGCAGTTCTTC
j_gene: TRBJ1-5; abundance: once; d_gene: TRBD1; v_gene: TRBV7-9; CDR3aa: CASGTVHQPQHF; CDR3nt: TGTGCCAGTGGGACAGTCCATCAGCCCCAGCATTTT
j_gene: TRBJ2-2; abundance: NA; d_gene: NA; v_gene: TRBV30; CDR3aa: CAWSVEQANTGELFF; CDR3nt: TGTGCCTGGAGTGTAGAACAGGCGAACACCGGGGAGCTGTTTTTT
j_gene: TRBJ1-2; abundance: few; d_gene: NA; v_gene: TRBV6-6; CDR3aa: CASSKEVGYTF; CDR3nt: TGTGCCAGCAGTAAGGAGGTGGGCTACACCTTC
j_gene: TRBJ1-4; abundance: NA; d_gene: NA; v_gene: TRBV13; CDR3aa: CASSFATGREKLFF; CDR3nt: TGTGCCAGCAGCTTTGCCACGGGGAGGGAAAAACTGTTTTTT
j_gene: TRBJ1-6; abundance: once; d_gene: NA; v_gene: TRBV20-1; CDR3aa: CSARSESSYNSPLHF; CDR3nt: TGCAGTGCTAGAAGTGAGAGCTCCTATAATTCACCCCTCCACTTT
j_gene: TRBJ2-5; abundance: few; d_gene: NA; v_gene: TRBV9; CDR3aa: CASSGSNQETQYF; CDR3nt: TGTGCCAGCAGCGGGTCTAACCAAGAGACCCAGTACTTC
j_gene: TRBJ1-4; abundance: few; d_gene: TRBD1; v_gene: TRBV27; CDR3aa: CASSLSRQGVSTNEKLFF; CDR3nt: TGTGCCAGCAGTCTCTCTCGACAGGGGGTCTCCACTAATGAAAAACTGTTTTTT
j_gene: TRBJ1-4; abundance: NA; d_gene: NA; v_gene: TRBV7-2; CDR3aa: CASSVRQWEATNEKLFF; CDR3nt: TGTGCCAGCAGCGTACGACAGTGGGAAGCAACTAATGAAAAACTGTTTTTT
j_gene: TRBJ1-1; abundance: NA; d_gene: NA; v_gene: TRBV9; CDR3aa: CASSALGGGAFF; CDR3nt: TGTGCCAGCAGCGCTCTGGGGGGAGGAGCTTTCTTT
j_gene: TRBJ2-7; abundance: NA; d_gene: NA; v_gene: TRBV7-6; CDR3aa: CASSFLPLGSYNEQYF; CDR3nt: TGTGCCAGCAGCTTTCTTCCCCTCGGTTCCTACAATGAGCAGTACTTC
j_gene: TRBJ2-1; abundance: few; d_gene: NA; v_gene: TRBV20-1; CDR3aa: CSGEVDSHNEQFF; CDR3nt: TGCAGTGGAGAGGTGGATAGCCACAATGAGCAGTTCTTC
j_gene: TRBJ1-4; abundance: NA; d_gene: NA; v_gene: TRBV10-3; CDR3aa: CAISPGDTNEKLFF; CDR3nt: TGTGCCATCAGCCCAGGGGATACTAATGAAAAACTGTTTTTT
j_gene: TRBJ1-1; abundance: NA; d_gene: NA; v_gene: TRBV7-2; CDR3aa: CASRGRFTEAFF; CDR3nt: TGTGCCAGCAGAGGACGTTTCACTGAAGCTTTCTTT
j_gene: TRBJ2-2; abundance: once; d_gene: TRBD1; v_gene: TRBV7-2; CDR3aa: CASSQDRGDGELFF; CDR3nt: TGTGCCAGCAGCCAGGACAGGGGGGACGGGGAGCTGTTTTTT
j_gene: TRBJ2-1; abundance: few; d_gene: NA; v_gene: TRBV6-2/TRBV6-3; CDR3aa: CASSGTWPQYNEQFF; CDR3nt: TGTGCCAGCAGTGGAACATGGCCCCAGTACAATGAGCAGTTCTTC
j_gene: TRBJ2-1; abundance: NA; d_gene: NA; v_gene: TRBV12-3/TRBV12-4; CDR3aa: CASSLRWGRLSSYNEQFF; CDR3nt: TGTGCCAGCAGTTTACGGTGGGGGCGCCTTAGCTCCTACAATGAGCAGTTCTTC
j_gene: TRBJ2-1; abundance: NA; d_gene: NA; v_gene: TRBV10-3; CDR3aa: CAIRTAGTTYNEQFF; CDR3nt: TGTGCCATCAGAACGGCCGGGACAACTTACAATGAGCAGTTCTTC
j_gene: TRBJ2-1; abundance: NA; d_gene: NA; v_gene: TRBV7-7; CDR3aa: CASSLGAGIYNEQFF; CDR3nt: TGTGCTAGCAGCTTGGGGGCAGGGATTTACAATGAGCAGTTCTTC
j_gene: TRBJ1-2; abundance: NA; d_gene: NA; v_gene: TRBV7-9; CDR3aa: CASNLVRDSNYGYTF; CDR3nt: TGTGCCAGCAACTTAGTACGGGACTCTAACTATGGCTACACCTTC
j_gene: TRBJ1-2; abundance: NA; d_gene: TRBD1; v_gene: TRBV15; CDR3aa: CATSRVRTGEFYGYTF; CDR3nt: TGTGCCACCAGCAGAGTCCGGACAGGCGAGTTCTATGGCTACACCTTC
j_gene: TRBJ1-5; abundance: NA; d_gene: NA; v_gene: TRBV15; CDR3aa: CATSRDRGRLINQPQHF; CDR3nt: TGTGCCACCAGCAGAGATCGGGGGCGGTTGATCAATCAGCCCCAGCATTTT
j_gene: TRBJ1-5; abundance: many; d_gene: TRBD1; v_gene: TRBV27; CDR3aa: CASKRQGSSNQPQHF; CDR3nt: TGTGCCAGCAAGCGACAGGGGAGTAGCAATCAGCCCCAGCATTTT
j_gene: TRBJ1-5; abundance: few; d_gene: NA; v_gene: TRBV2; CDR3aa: CASSEGGVQPQHF; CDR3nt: TGTGCCAGCAGTGAAGGTGGGGTTCAGCCCCAGCATTTT
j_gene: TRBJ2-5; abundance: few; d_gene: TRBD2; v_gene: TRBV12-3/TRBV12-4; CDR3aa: CASTHRSSGETQYF; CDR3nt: TGTGCCAGCACCCATCGGTCTAGCGGAGAGACCCAGTACTTC
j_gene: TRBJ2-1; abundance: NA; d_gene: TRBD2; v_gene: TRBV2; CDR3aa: CASSVPAGRYNEQFF; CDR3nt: TGTGCCAGCAGTGTGCCAGCGGGGCGGTACAATGAGCAGTTCTTC
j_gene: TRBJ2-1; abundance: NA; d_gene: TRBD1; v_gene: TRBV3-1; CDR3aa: CASSLPTPGQGYNEQFF; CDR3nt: TGTGCCAGCAGCCTACCTACCCCGGGACAGGGGTACAATGAGCAGTTCTTC
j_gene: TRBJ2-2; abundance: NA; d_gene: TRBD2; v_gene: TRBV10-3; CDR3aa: CAIRPSGETGELFF; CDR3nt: TGTGCCATCAGACCTAGCGGGGAGACCGGGGAGCTGTTTTTT
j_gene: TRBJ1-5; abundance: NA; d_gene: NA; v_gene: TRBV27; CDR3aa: CASSLGPYQPQHF; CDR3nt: TGTGCCAGCAGTTTGGGACCGTATCAGCCCCAGCATTTT